A single sample is the source of the 13 T cell receptor beta chains below, sequenced in a study of T-cell memory formation after mild COVID-19. MiXCR, applied by TCRdb to the 5' RACE reads, yields one record per CDR3 protein. The data show about 400,000 distinct CDR3 sequences, about a quarter seen once. What was sequenced was PBMCs or a T cell subset sorted from them (not recorded which). The receptors were gathered from an adult woman who had mild COVID-19 (a few samples of this study predate the infection). Cell type and time point are not known.

This clonotype was counted only a few times. The CDR3 region is CSAISGVYEQYF. CDR3 nucleotides: TGCAGCGCTATCAGCGGGGTATACGAGCAGTACTTC. The chain recombines TRBV29-1 with TRBJ2-7, with TRBD2 matching over 7 bases. This CDR3 has 12 residues. The V and J ends lost 7 bases and 4 bases, in that order; junction bases with no gene match: 7. Germline CDR1 and CDR2: SQVTM and ANQGSEA.

The V gene is TRBV7-6, the J gene TRBJ1-1, with no clear D. Trimming removed 2 bases from V and 2 bases from J, with 9 bases in between. The CDR3 has 14 amino acids. Germline CDR1 reads SGHVS; CDR2 reads FNYEAQ. The CDR3 sequence is CASSLSGDNTEAFF. Here the CDR3 DNA reads TGTGCCAGCAGCTTATCTGGCGATAACACTGAAGCTTTCTTT.

The chain uses TRBV18 and TRBJ2-7; D not certain. V gave up 3 bases and J gave up 3 bases, with 15 bases separating them. The CDR3 runs to 15 residues. CDR1 and CDR2 from the germline V gene are KGHSH and LQKENI. CDR3 loop: CASSPGTASNYEQYF. The CDR3 DNA is TGTGCCAGCTCACCGGGTACTGCCTCCAACTACGAGCAGTACTTC. The full variable domain, its missing parts supplied by reference TRBV18 and TRBJ2-7, is NAGVMQNPRHLVRRRGQEARLRCSPMKGHSHVYWYRQLPEEGLKFMVYLQKENIIDESGMPKERFSAEFPKEGPSILRIQQVVRGDSAAYFCASSPGTASNYEQYFGPGTRLTVT.

J is TRBJ2-1 and V is TRBV4-3, with 8 bases aligning to TRBD2. V shed 0 bases and J 15 bases; nucleotides not matched to a gene: 13. This CDR3 comprises 15 residues. Germline V gives CDR1 LGHNA, CDR2 YSLEER. Written as DNA, the CDR3 is TGCGCCAGCAGCCAAGAACGAGCGGGAGTTATTTCGCGGTTCTTC. This codes for CASSQERAGVISRFF.

The table lists this clonotype with a few counts. The chain uses TRBV9 and TRBJ2-7; 8 nucleotides match TRBD1. With V trimmed by 3 bases and J by 5 bases, 4 bases remained unmatched. The germline gives CDR1 SGDLS, CDR2 YYNGEE. The CDR3 is 13 amino acids. CDR3 in DNA: TGTGCCAGCAGCGGAAGACAGGGGCACGAGCAGTACTTC. Its protein is CASSGRQGHEQYF. The full variable domain, completed using reference TRBV9 and TRBJ2-7, is DSGVTQTPKHLITATGQRVTLRCSPRSGDLSVYWYQQSLDQGLQFLIQYYNGEERAKGNILERFSAQQFPDLHSELNLSSLELGDSALYFCASSGRQGHEQYFGPGTRLTVT.

There are a few counts of this clonotype. The chain links TRBV9 to TRBJ1-2; D call uncertain. Germline CDR1 reads SGDLS; CDR2 reads YYNGEE. V lost 3 bases to trimming and J lost 2 bases, with 5 bases between them. The CDR3 has 12 amino acids. CDR3 nucleotides: TGTGCCAGCAGCGCCTCAAACTATGGCTACACCTTC. Protein product: CASSASNYGYTF.

The CDR3 reads CASSGLYNEQFF. In nucleotides, the CDR3 is TGTGCCAGCTCAGGGTTATACAATGAGCAGTTCTTC. The chain has TRBV7-9 and TRBJ2-1; the D gene is possibly TRBD1 (5 bases). This CDR3 has 12 amino acids. Trimming took 8 bases from V and 4 from J, leaving 9 bases between them. The germline CDR1 and CDR2 sequences are SEHNR and FQNEAQ (reference sequence).

This clonotype was counted a few times. The rearrangement uses TRBV4-2 and TRBJ2-5, with D possibly being TRBD1 (6 bases). Trimming stripped 1 base from V and 1 base from J, with 10 bases between. This CDR3 contains 15 residues. CDR1 and CDR2 from the germline V gene are LGHNA and YNFKEQ. The CDR3 bases are TGTGCCAGCAGCCAAGCTACAGGGATCCAAGAGACCCAGTACTTC. This sequence encodes CASSQATGIQETQYF.

The chain carries TRBV5-8 and TRBJ2-7; 8 nucleotides align to TRBD1. V was pared by 2 bases and J by 4 bases, with 5 bases of the junction left unmatched. There are 14 residues in the CDR3. CDR1 is SGHTS, CDR2 YDEGEE, per germline. The CDR3: CASSFQGARYEQYF. DNA of the CDR3: TGTGCCAGCAGCTTTCAGGGGGCACGATACGAGCAGTACTTC.

This clonotype was observed a few times. This rearrangement joins TRBV20-1 to TRBJ2-7, with 9 bases identical to TRBD1. This CDR3 spans 15 amino acids. V gave up 3 bases and J gave up 1 base; unmatched junction bases: 7. Per the germline V gene, CDR1 is DFQATT and CDR2 is SNEGSKA (reference sequence). In nucleotides, the CDR3 is TGCAGTGCTAGGCTACCGGGACAGGGTTCCTACGAGCAGTACTTC. Translated, it gives CSARLPGQGSYEQYF.

This clonotype was observed a few times. J is TRBJ2-3 and V is TRBV14; TRBD2 agrees at 15 bases. The germline CDR1 and CDR2 sequences are SGHDN and FVKESK. The ends lost 7 bases at V and 6 bases at J; junction bases unmatched: 8. This CDR3 is built from 16 residues. The CDR3 DNA reads TGTGCCAGCAACCTAGGGACTAGCGGGGGGCCTGATACGCAGTATTTT. Encoded protein: CASNLGTSGGPDTQYF.

The CDR3 DNA is TGTGCCAGCACCAACCGGGAGGCCGGGGAGCTGTTTTTT. Protein: CASTNREAGELFF. This chain uses TRBV6-2 or TRBV6-3 with TRBJ2-2; 7 bases map to TRBD2. The CDR3 is 13 amino acids. Germline loops: CDR1 MNHEY, CDR2 SVGEGT. Unmatched junction bases numbered 5, after V lost 7 bases and J lost 6 bases.

This clonotype was counted a few times. V is TRBV29-1 and J is TRBJ2-2, with 12 bases lining up with TRBD2. Germline lookup yields CDR1 SQVTM and CDR2 ANQGSEA. The CDR3 is 16 amino acids. The V and J ends lost 6 bases and 5 bases, in that order; junction bases with no gene match: 10. This chain's CDR3 is CSVAPSGGAGTGELFF. The CDR3 DNA follows: TGCAGCGTGGCCCCTAGCGGGGGGGCCGGAACCGGGGAGCTGTTTTTT.